The clone carrying this T cell receptor beta chain was seen repeatedly, ten times or more. Its antigen is as yet unknown. The J segment lost 8 bases and the V segment lost 5 bases, leaving 12 bases of the junction unmatched. Germline V lookup: CDR1 MDHEN, CDR2 SYDVKM. The CDR3 has 16 amino acids. Using its own MiXCR run on the PCR reads, TCRdb lists one record per CDR3 protein. In the table there are about 640,000 distinct CDR3 sequences, about 20% of which are singletons. This sample is drawn from a study of molecular identifiers for immune sequencing clone quantification. Study-wide points: Naive cells had under 1% of molecules in clones above 20 RNA copies, effectors over 98%.

This chain connects TRBV28 to TRBJ1-4, with 9 bases identical to TRBD1. The receptor was derived from a human donor in good health. Some libraries in this study had Jurkat cell RNA spiked in. Specimen: naive CD8+ T cells from blood, with Jurkat cell RNA spiked in. Subset indicated: FACS-sorted CD8+CD4-CCR7+CD45RA+ naive T cells. CDR3 amino acids: CASSQDPGTGREKLFF. The CDR3 coding sequence is TGTGCCAGCAGTCAAGACCCCGGGACAGGGCGAGAAAAACTGTTTTTT.